A single sample gave rise to the 14 T cell receptor beta chains below, sequenced in a study of T-cell reconstitution after alpha-beta-depleted transplantation in children. TCRbeta library construction was performed incorporating unique molecular identifiers. MiXCR was run by TCRdb on the PCR reads, yielding one entry per CDR3 protein. The table lists roughly 48,000 distinct CDR3 sequences, more than 5% of them singletons. The sample in question was PBMCs, mostly from graft donor cells, obtained 60 days after TCRalphabeta/CD19-depleted stem cell transplant. The receptors derive from a female patient between 2 and 15 years old who had a stem cell transplant for aplastic anemia, so the T cells may come from the graft donor.

This clonotype was seen repeatedly, ten times or more. The rearrangement joins TRBV4-1 to TRBJ2-3; TRBD1 agrees at 9 bases. Unmatched junction bases numbered 5, after V lost 4 bases and J lost 3 bases. CDR1 and CDR2 from the germline V gene are MGHRA and YSYEKL. The CDR3 length is 15 residues. CDR3 sequence (DNA): TGCGCCAGCAGCCTCGGGACAGGGAGGACAGATACGCAGTATTTT. It yields the protein CASSLGTGRTDTQYF.

This clonotype has ten or more counts. The J gene is TRBJ2-1, the V gene TRBV20-1; D not certain. V lost 6 bases and J 4 bases, leaving 10 bases between the germline ends. This CDR3 spans 12 amino acids. CDR1 and CDR2 (germline): DFQATT, SNEGSKA (reference sequence). DNA for the CDR3: TGCAGTGCCGACAAACAGTACAATGAGCAGTTCTTC. It codes for CSADKQYNEQFF.

Ten or more counts support this clonotype. As DNA, the CDR3 is TGTGCCAGCTCACCACAGGGGAAGGGTGAAAAACTGTTTTTT. Protein sequence: CASSPQGKGEKLFF. The J gene is TRBJ1-4, the V gene TRBV18; D may be TRBD1 (5 bases). Trimming removed 1 base at V and 7 bases at J, with 10 bases between. Germline V CDR1 and CDR2: KGHSH, LQKENI. The CDR3 spans 14 residues.

The V call is TRBV6-2 or TRBV6-3, the J call TRBJ2-7, with a tentative D call TRBD2 (5 bases). The V gene lost 5 bases and the J gene lost 0 bases, with 17 bases spanning the gap. CDR1 and CDR2 (germline): MNHEY, SVGEGT. The CDR3 extends over 16 amino acids. The CDR3 DNA reads TGTGCCAGCAGTCCCATCGGGTGGAGGAGCTCCTACGAGCAGTACTTC. Its protein is CASSPIGWRSSYEQYF.

Ten or more counts support this clonotype. The chain is built from TRBV20-1 and TRBJ1-6, with D unclear. The CDR3 sequence is 15 residues long. Trimming pared 0 bases from V and 3 bases from J, leaving 9 bases between. CDR1 is DFQATT, CDR2 SNEGSKA, per germline (reference sequence). The CDR3 protein is CSARDVLGYNSPLHF. The DNA of the CDR3 is TGCAGTGCTAGAGATGTTTTGGGCTATAATTCACCCCTCCACTTT.

The table lists this clonotype with many counts. The genes are TRBV7-2 and TRBJ1-5; 9 bases agree with TRBD1. This CDR3 has 14 amino acids. Per the germline V gene, CDR1 is SGHTA and CDR2 is FQGNSA. V lost 3 bases and J lost 7; bases outside the gene matches: 4. Written as DNA, the CDR3 is TGTGCCAGCAGCTTCGACAGGGGGAGGCAGCCCCAGCATTTT. It codes for CASSFDRGRQPQHF.

This clonotype was found many times. The V call is TRBV15, the J call TRBJ1-2; 7 nucleotides agree with TRBD1. The CDR3 runs to 15 residues. V was clipped by 0 bases and J by 2 bases; unmatched bases: 3. Germline CDR1 reads LNHNV; CDR2 reads YYDKDF (reference sequence). CDR3 coding DNA: TGTGCCACCAGCAGAGATGTCAGGGGGAACTATGGCTACACCTTC. Translated: CATSRDVRGNYGYTF.

This clonotype was seen more than once but under ten times. The chain carries TRBV12-3 or TRBV12-4 and TRBJ2-1, with D possibly TRBD2 on 7 matching bases. The V end was cut by 10 bases, the J end by 2 bases, with 18 bases between. This CDR3 has 15 residues. The CDR3 reads CAIGGGVGTYNEQFF. CDR3 in DNA: TGTGCCATAGGGGGGGGGGTAGGGACCTACAATGAGCAGTTCTTC.

This clonotype was recorded many times. The chain couples TRBV10-2 to TRBJ2-1; weak D call: TRBD2 (6 bases). V was trimmed by 3 bases and J by 3 bases, leaving 12 bases between them. Germline assignment: CDR1 WSHSY and CDR2 SAAADI. The CDR3 sequence is 15 residues long. The CDR3 DNA follows: TGCGCCAGCAGTGACAGCGGGCTCCTCTACAATGAGCAGTTCTTC. Translated, it gives CASSDSGLLYNEQFF.

The table lists this clonotype with a few counts. V is TRBV20-1 and J is TRBJ1-4, with TRBD1 matching over 7 bases. From germline, CDR1 is DFQATT and CDR2 SNEGSKA (reference sequence). The V gene end was trimmed by 0 bases and the J gene end by 5 bases; junction bases not matched to a gene: 3. The CDR3 has 14 amino acids. Here the CDR3 reads CSARDNRGNEKLFF. CDR3 nucleotides: TGCAGTGCTAGAGATAACAGGGGAAATGAAAAACTGTTTTTT.

This clonotype was seen many times. This chain connects TRBV20-1 to TRBJ2-1, with D uncertain. Germline values: CDR1 DFQATT, CDR2 SNEGSKA (reference sequence). The CDR3 totals 12 residues. The ends were cut back, 5 bases at V and 4 bases at J, with 9 bases in the middle. The CDR3 coding sequence is TGCAGTGCTTCCCTCAAATACAATGAGCAGTTCTTC. The encoded protein is CSASLKYNEQFF.

This clonotype was seen many times. The gene calls are TRBV5-6 and TRBJ1-3, with D uncertain. V was shortened by 0 bases and J by 0 bases, with 10 bases between the two germline ends. Germline CDR1 is SGHDT and CDR2 is YYEEEE. There are 16 residues in the CDR3. DNA for the CDR3: TGTGCCAGCAGCTTGGAGGGCAGGTACTCTGGAAACACCATATATTTT. Translating gives CASSLEGRYSGNTIYF.

This clonotype was seen at least ten times. V usage is TRBV28 and J usage is TRBJ2-1; D is unclear. V dropped 11 bases and J dropped 9 bases, with 14 bases sitting between them. The CDR3 spans 11 residues. Germline CDR1 is MDHEN and CDR2 is SYDVKM. The CDR3 spells CAARLAAEQFF. The CDR3 bases are TGTGCCGCCCGACTCGCGGCTGAGCAGTTCTTC.

There are many counts of this clonotype. The chain has TRBV11-1 and TRBJ2-1; 10 nucleotides line up with TRBD2. Trimming took 5 bases from V and 6 from J; bases not matched to a gene: 7. CDR3 length equals 15 residues. Germline lookup yields CDR1 SGHAT and CDR2 FQDESV (reference sequence). In DNA form, the CDR3 reads TGTGCCAGCAGCCCACCGGGACTAGCGCTCAATGAGCAGTTCTTC. Translated: CASSPPGLALNEQFF.